These 10 T cell receptor beta chains originate from one sample sequenced in a study of T cells in Graves' hyperthyroidism and ophthalmopathy. Researchers amplified the TCR beta CDR3 regions from RNA transcripts. Using the HTBI primer set, a first-round RT-PCR was run on the TCR CDR3. Via MiXCR, TCRdb re-called the multiplex PCR reads, giving one row per CDR3 protein. In the table there are some 510,000 distinct CDR3 sequences, less than 25% of which are singletons. The sample consisted of blood. The receptor source for this set is a man aged 18-30 years with Graves' hyperthyroidism.

This clonotype was found many times. The J gene is TRBJ1-2, the V gene TRBV28; D may be TRBD1 (6 bases). Germline values: CDR1 MDHEN, CDR2 SYDVKM. The CDR3 has 15 residues. V was shortened by 1 base and J by 1 base, with 10 bases between the two germline ends. CDR3 sequence (DNA): TGTGCCAGCAGTTTATCCCAGGGACATAACTATGGCTACACCTTC. The encoded protein is CASSLSQGHNYGYTF.

This clonotype was observed at least ten times. At one end, the junction sequence differs from germline, possibly due to a read error. This sequence joins TRBV12-3 or TRBV12-4 and TRBJ1-1; D possibly corresponds to TRBD1 (6 bases). The CDR3 has 12 residues. CDR3 nucleotides: TGTGCCAGCAGCTTAGGGGGTGGTGAAGCTTTCTTT. It translates to CASSLGGGEAFF.

Only a few counts were recorded for this clonotype. The chain recombines TRBV18 with TRBJ2-5; D ambiguous. The V gene's germline CDR1 is KGHSH and CDR2 LQKENI. Trimming took off 0 bases at V and 3 bases at J, with 11 bases between the two ends. This CDR3 region has 15 residues. CDR3: CASSPPGLHEETQYF. The CDR3 DNA reads TGTGCCAGCTCACCACCGGGCCTACACGAAGAGACCCAGTACTTC. Filled out from reference TRBV18 and TRBJ2-5, the complete variable domain reads NAGVMQNPRHLVRRRGQEARLRCSPMKGHSHVYWYRQLPEEGLKFMVYLQKENIIDESGMPKERFSAEFPKEGPSILRIQQVVRGDSAAYFCASSPPGLHEETQYFGPGTRLLVL.

There are a few counts of this clonotype. Mismatch with germline at one junction end may stem from a read error. The J gene is TRBJ2-2, the V gene TRBV28; 9 bases line up with TRBD1. The CDR3 has 16 residues. Germline loops: CDR1 MDHEN, CDR2 SYDVKM. The CDR3 is CASSLTGQGNIGELFF. CDR3 nucleotide sequence: TGTGCCAGCAGTTTAACGGGACAGGGTAACATCGGGGAGCTGTTTTTT.

A word on this clonotype: Given a much more abundant clone one base away, this may be a read error. The conserved closing phenylalanine or tryptophan is absent in this CDR3, likely reflecting a read error. This sequence joins TRBV7-9 and TRBJ1-1, with no clear D. CDR1 SEHNR and CDR2 FQNEAQ come from the germline V gene (reference sequence). The CDR3 sequence is 13 residues long. The V gene lost 6 bases and the J gene lost 1 base, with 9 bases spanning the gap. For the CDR3, the DNA is TGTGCCAGCAGGCCCTATACGAACACTGAAGCTTTCTTG. Amino acid sequence: CASRPYTNTEAFL.

This clonotype appeared many times. This chain connects TRBV27 to TRBJ2-2, with no clear D. This CDR3 is 14 amino acids long. CDR1 MNHEY and CDR2 SMNVEV come from the germline V gene (reference sequence). Trimming removed 1 base from V and 4 bases from J, with 7 bases in between. DNA for the CDR3: TGTGCCAGCAGTTTATTTGTCAGCACCGGGGAGCTGTTTTTT. It encodes CASSLFVSTGELFF.

The chain uses TRBV6-2 or TRBV6-3 and TRBJ1-2; the D is unclear. This CDR3 is built from 14 residues. V was cut by 2 bases and J by 2 bases, with 9 bases left in between. Germline CDR1 and CDR2: MNHEY and SVGEGT. Written as DNA, the CDR3 is TGTGCCAGCAGTTACCCCGGTATCAACTATGGCTACACCTTC. Protein sequence: CASSYPGINYGYTF.

The chain has TRBV6-1 and TRBJ2-7, with D possibly matching TRBD1 (5 bases). V lost 4 bases, J lost 4 bases, and 11 bases lay in between. The CDR3 contains 13 residues. Germline V gene data show CDR1 as MNHNS and CDR2 as SASEGT. The CDR3 is CASSVHGAYEQYF. CDR3 DNA sequence: TGTGCCAGCAGTGTCCATGGGGCTTACGAGCAGTACTTC.

This clonotype was seen many times. V gene TRBV29-1 combines with J gene TRBJ2-7; D uncertain. CDR1 and CDR2 from the germline V gene are SQVTM and ANQGSEA. The CDR3 loop spans 12 amino acids. Deletions cut 5 bases from V and 0 bases from J, with 8 bases between. CDR3 amino acids: CSVLVNSYEQYF. The CDR3 DNA reads TGCAGCGTTTTGGTTAACTCCTACGAGCAGTACTTC.

V gene TRBV6-2 or TRBV6-3 combines with J gene TRBJ1-3; the D gene is possibly TRBD1 (5 bases). V was clipped by 5 bases and J by 2 bases, with 13 bases between them. The germline V gene has CDR1 MNHEY and CDR2 SVGEGT. CDR3 length: 15 amino acids. CDR3 DNA: TGTGCCAGCAGTAGGACGCCCAGGGCTGGAAACACCATATATTTT. This codes for CASSRTPRAGNTIYF.